This TCR beta chain stems from a study of beta chain features in type 1 diabetes. As concerns this clone: Its specificity is unknown.

Investigators reverse transcribed all isolated RNA, so they sequenced expressed TCRB transcripts. Profiling relied on immunoSEQ multiplex PCR, and the TCRdb table lists in-frame clones only, not all of them. The table has tens of thousands of clones, around 60% seen once. Whole-study findings and limits: Insertions were fewer and deletions more numerous at VDJ junctions in type 1 diabetes patients. Significant though moderate, a shortening of TCRB CDR3s appeared in all four CD4+ subsets of Type 1 diabetes patients.

The sample comprised stem cell memory CD4+ T cells from blood. The sequence came from a woman younger than 45 with type 1 diabetes.

The CDR3 spells CASSLLAEAFF. The CDR3 DNA sequence: TGTGCCAGCAGCTTACTTGCTGAAGCTTTCTTT. The chain employs TRBV7-8 and TRBJ1-1, with D hard to call. Trimming stripped 2 bases from V and 6 bases from J, with 4 bases between. The CDR3 consists of 11 residues. Per germline, CDR1 SGHVS and CDR2 FQNEAQ.